The 22 T cell receptor beta chains below were found in one sample sequenced in a study of identical twins. TCRdb called the 5' RACE reads again in MiXCR, with one record for every CDR3 protein. The sample carries hundreds of thousands of distinct CDR3 sequences, 20% to 25% recorded once. The same specimen was also included in a second study, on T cells expressing NK-cell markers.

The sequenced sample was PBMCs. Every receptor here comes from a woman younger than 35 in good health.

This chain links TRBV7-8 with TRBJ2-7; the D gene is possibly TRBD1 (6 bases). The CDR3 contains 15 residues. CDR1 and CDR2 from the germline V gene are SGHVS and FQNEAQ. Trimming pared 2 bases from V and 4 bases from J, leaving 15 bases between. CDR3: CASSLTGIRVYEQYF. CDR3 nucleotides: TGTGCCAGCAGCTTAACAGGGATACGGGTTTACGAGCAGTACTTC.

This clonotype was counted ten times or more. CDR3 in DNA: TGTGCCAGCATTCCAGGGGTTGGTGACACCATATATTTT. This gives the protein CASIPGVGDTIYF. The V and J genes are TRBV21-1 and TRBJ1-3. TRBV21-1 is annotated as a pseudogene. This CDR3 has 13 amino acids.

The sample holds a few counts of this clonotype. The chain employs TRBV20-1 and TRBJ2-5; TRBD2 matches at 16 bases. The CDR3 runs to 14 residues. Germline V gene lookup returns CDR1 DFQATT and CDR2 SNEGSKA (reference sequence). The CDR3 sequence is CGGLAGGPSETQYF. Written as DNA, the CDR3 is TGCGGGGGACTAGCGGGAGGGCCCTCAGAGACCCAGTACTTC.

The V call is TRBV20-1, the J call TRBJ2-2; the D gene could be TRBD1 or TRBD2 (6 bases each). The germline V and J ends were trimmed by 1 base and 5 bases, with 20 bases remaining between them. This CDR3 spans 17 amino acids. CDR1 is DFQATT, CDR2 SNEGSKA, per germline (reference sequence). This chain's CDR3 is CSARALARQVATGELFF. DNA of the CDR3: TGCAGTGCTAGAGCCCTAGCGCGACAGGTGGCGACCGGGGAGCTGTTTTTT.

The chain carries TRBV7-6 and TRBJ2-5, with 9 nucleotides matching TRBD2. Germline V gene lookup returns CDR1 SGHVS and CDR2 FNYEAQ. The CDR3 extends over 17 amino acids. J gave up 2 bases and V 3 bases, and 10 bases lay outside the gene matches. The CDR3 spells CASSFYLAGVIQETQYF. The CDR3 DNA reads as TGTGCCAGCAGCTTCTACTTAGCGGGGGTGATACAAGAGACCCAGTACTTC.

The chain uses TRBV6-5 and TRBJ2-1; 13 bases agree with TRBD2. CDR1 and CDR2 (germline): MNHEY, SVGAGI. Trimming at V came to 5 bases and at J to 15 bases, leaving 13 bases not matched to a gene. The CDR3 is 15 residues long. CDR3 in DNA: TGTGCCAGCAGTCACCGACTAGCGGGGGGCCGTGGACTGTTCTTC. Residues: CASSHRLAGGRGLFF.

CDR3 amino acids: CASSQSVSGRQETQYF. DNA for the CDR3: TGTGCCAGCAGCCAATCCGTTAGCGGGAGACAAGAGACCCAGTACTTC. This chain uses TRBV6-1 with TRBJ2-5, with 9 bases fitting TRBD2. Trimming cost V 6 bases and J 2 bases; bases outside gene matches: 10. The CDR3 length is 16 residues. The germline V gene encodes CDR1 MNHNS and CDR2 SASEGT.

The CDR3 sequence: CASSQPGKTTGELFF. CDR3 DNA: TGTGCCAGCAGCCAACCAGGGAAGACCACCGGGGAGCTGTTTTTT. The chain carries TRBV3-1 and TRBJ2-2, with D possibly being TRBD1 (5 bases). Germline V gives CDR1 LGHDT, CDR2 YNNKEL (reference sequence). The CDR3 consists of 15 residues. V gave up 2 bases and J gave up 4 bases, with 11 bases separating them.

In its sample, this clonotype was seen many times. This chain links TRBV20-1 with TRBJ2-3, with D possibly called TRBD1 or TRBD2 (5 bases each). V was pared by 3 bases and J by 6 bases, with 16 bases between. Germline V lookup: CDR1 DFQATT, CDR2 SNEGSKA (reference sequence). The CDR3 totals 14 residues. The CDR3 is CSASRDHLSDTQYF. CDR3 in DNA: TGCAGTGCTAGCCGGGACCACTTGTCGGATACGCAGTATTTT.

The chain combines TRBV10-3 with TRBJ1-2; possible D gene TRBD1, 6 bases. There are 14 residues in the CDR3. Germline V gene lookup returns CDR1 ENHRY and CDR2 SYGVKD. Deletions cut 8 bases from V and 0 bases from J, with 13 bases between. The CDR3 DNA is TGTGCCATCTATACGCAGGGGCCTAACTATGGCTACACCTTC. It yields the protein CAIYTQGPNYGYTF.

This chain uses TRBV4-1 with TRBJ2-7; D perhaps matches TRBD1 (6 bases). The germline V and J ends were trimmed by 0 bases and 3 bases, with 15 bases remaining between them. The CDR3 extends over 16 amino acids. Per the germline V gene, CDR1 is MGHRA and CDR2 is YSYEKL. This CDR3 is CASSQDMGTTVYEQYF. As DNA, the CDR3 is TGCGCCAGCAGCCAAGATATGGGGACAACAGTCTACGAGCAGTACTTC.

V is TRBV5-1 and J is TRBJ2-3; TRBD2 aligns across 12 bases. This CDR3 region has 16 residues. V dropped 1 base and J dropped 3; count of bases not matched to a gene: 3. Germline CDR1 and CDR2: SGHRS and YFSETQ. The CDR3 loop reads CASSLSGTSGTDTQYF. The CDR3 coding sequence is TGCGCCAGCAGCTTGTCCGGGACTAGCGGGACAGATACGCAGTATTTT.

The chain links TRBV6-2 or TRBV6-3 to TRBJ2-7; D possibly corresponds to TRBD2 (6 bases). This CDR3 region has 16 residues. CDR1 and CDR2 from the germline V gene are MNHEY and SVGEGT. V lost 6 bases and J 3 bases, leaving 21 bases between the germline ends. The CDR3 loop is CASSLGVAEKGYEQYF. Written as DNA, the CDR3 is TGTGCCAGCAGCCTAGGGGTAGCGGAGAAGGGCTACGAGCAGTACTTC.

The V gene is TRBV20-1, the J gene TRBJ2-3; tentative D call: TRBD1 (5 bases). The CDR3 sequence is 16 residues long. V shed 0 bases and J shed 0 bases, with 13 bases lying between them. Germline CDR1 and CDR2: DFQATT and SNEGSKA (reference sequence). CDR3 amino acids: CSARDRGAASTDTQYF. In DNA, the CDR3 is TGCAGTGCTAGAGATCGTGGGGCAGCTAGCACAGATACGCAGTATTTT.

The rearrangement links TRBV20-1 to TRBJ2-5, with D possibly matching TRBD2 (5 bases). V gave up 8 bases and J gave up 5 bases, with 18 bases separating them. This CDR3 has 13 residues. Germline V gene data show CDR1 as DFQATT and CDR2 as SNEGSKA (reference sequence). In nucleotides, the CDR3 is TGCAGTCCGAAAGTCCTAGCTTGGGAGACCCAGTACTTC. Protein: CSPKVLAWETQYF.

The V gene is TRBV6-6, the J gene TRBJ2-1; D remains unclear. CDR3 length equals 12 residues. Trimming left V 2 bases short and J 6 bases short, with 5 bases between. Germline-derived CDR1 and CDR2 are MNHNY and SVGAGI (reference sequence). CDR3 nucleotide sequence: TGTGCCAGCAGTTACAGGTCCAATGAGCAGTTCTTC. Residues: CASSYRSNEQFF.

The chain carries TRBV7-9 and TRBJ2-7, with 7 nucleotides matching TRBD2. The V gene end was trimmed by 5 bases and the J gene end by 0 bases; junction bases not matched to a gene: 7. Germline assignment: CDR1 SEHNR and CDR2 FQNEAQ (reference sequence). The CDR3 loop spans 15 amino acids. The CDR3 nucleotides are TGTGCCAGCAGCCCGAAAGGGGACTACTCCTACGAGCAGTACTTC. Translating gives CASSPKGDYSYEQYF.

The rearrangement joins TRBV12-3 or TRBV12-4 to TRBJ2-3; D may be TRBD1 or TRBD2 (5 bases each). Trimming pared 5 bases from V and 0 bases from J, leaving 15 bases between. The CDR3 runs 16 residues. The CDR3 reads CASSQGNTRSTDTQYF. In DNA form, the CDR3 reads TGTGCCAGCAGTCAGGGTAATACTAGAAGCACAGATACGCAGTATTTT.

This chain connects TRBV6-1 to TRBJ2-3; 14 bases align to TRBD2. The CDR3 runs 18 residues. The J segment lost 1 base and the V segment lost 7 bases, leaving 10 bases of the junction unmatched. Looked up from germline, CDR1 is MNHNS and CDR2 is SASEGT. As DNA, the CDR3 is TGTGCCAGCATCAAAGGGGGACTAGCGGGAGTCCGCACAGATACGCAGTATTTT. This sequence encodes CASIKGGLAGVRTDTQYF.

The rearrangement uses TRBV7-4 and TRBJ2-3; D is unresolved. The length of the CDR3 is 17 residues. Trimming took 0 bases from V and 0 from J, leaving 13 bases between them. The V gene's germline CDR1 is SGHVT and CDR2 SQSDAQ. The CDR3 here is CASSLARMRSSTDTQYF. CDR3 bases: TGTGCCAGCAGCTTAGCGCGCATGCGGTCTAGCACAGATACGCAGTATTTT.

This clonotype was detected only a few times. This sequence joins TRBV10-3 and TRBJ2-2, with TRBD1 as a possible D gene (5 bases). The CDR3 loop spans 16 amino acids. Between the trimmed V and J ends, which lost 3 bases and 1 base, there was a span of 12 bases. Germline CDR1 ENHRY, CDR2 SYGVKD. The CDR3 region is CAISDQGFENTGELFF. Here the CDR3 DNA reads TGTGCCATCAGTGATCAGGGTTTTGAGAACACCGGGGAGCTGTTTTTT.

The chain employs TRBV29-1 and TRBJ2-3; D remains ambiguous. The CDR3 runs 14 residues. Trimming stripped 4 bases from V and 6 bases from J, with 17 bases between. The V gene's germline CDR1 is SQVTM and CDR2 ANQGSEA. The CDR3 DNA is TGCAGCGTTGTGCAGGACCGGGTTTCGGATACGCAGTATTTT. This codes for CSVVQDRVSDTQYF.